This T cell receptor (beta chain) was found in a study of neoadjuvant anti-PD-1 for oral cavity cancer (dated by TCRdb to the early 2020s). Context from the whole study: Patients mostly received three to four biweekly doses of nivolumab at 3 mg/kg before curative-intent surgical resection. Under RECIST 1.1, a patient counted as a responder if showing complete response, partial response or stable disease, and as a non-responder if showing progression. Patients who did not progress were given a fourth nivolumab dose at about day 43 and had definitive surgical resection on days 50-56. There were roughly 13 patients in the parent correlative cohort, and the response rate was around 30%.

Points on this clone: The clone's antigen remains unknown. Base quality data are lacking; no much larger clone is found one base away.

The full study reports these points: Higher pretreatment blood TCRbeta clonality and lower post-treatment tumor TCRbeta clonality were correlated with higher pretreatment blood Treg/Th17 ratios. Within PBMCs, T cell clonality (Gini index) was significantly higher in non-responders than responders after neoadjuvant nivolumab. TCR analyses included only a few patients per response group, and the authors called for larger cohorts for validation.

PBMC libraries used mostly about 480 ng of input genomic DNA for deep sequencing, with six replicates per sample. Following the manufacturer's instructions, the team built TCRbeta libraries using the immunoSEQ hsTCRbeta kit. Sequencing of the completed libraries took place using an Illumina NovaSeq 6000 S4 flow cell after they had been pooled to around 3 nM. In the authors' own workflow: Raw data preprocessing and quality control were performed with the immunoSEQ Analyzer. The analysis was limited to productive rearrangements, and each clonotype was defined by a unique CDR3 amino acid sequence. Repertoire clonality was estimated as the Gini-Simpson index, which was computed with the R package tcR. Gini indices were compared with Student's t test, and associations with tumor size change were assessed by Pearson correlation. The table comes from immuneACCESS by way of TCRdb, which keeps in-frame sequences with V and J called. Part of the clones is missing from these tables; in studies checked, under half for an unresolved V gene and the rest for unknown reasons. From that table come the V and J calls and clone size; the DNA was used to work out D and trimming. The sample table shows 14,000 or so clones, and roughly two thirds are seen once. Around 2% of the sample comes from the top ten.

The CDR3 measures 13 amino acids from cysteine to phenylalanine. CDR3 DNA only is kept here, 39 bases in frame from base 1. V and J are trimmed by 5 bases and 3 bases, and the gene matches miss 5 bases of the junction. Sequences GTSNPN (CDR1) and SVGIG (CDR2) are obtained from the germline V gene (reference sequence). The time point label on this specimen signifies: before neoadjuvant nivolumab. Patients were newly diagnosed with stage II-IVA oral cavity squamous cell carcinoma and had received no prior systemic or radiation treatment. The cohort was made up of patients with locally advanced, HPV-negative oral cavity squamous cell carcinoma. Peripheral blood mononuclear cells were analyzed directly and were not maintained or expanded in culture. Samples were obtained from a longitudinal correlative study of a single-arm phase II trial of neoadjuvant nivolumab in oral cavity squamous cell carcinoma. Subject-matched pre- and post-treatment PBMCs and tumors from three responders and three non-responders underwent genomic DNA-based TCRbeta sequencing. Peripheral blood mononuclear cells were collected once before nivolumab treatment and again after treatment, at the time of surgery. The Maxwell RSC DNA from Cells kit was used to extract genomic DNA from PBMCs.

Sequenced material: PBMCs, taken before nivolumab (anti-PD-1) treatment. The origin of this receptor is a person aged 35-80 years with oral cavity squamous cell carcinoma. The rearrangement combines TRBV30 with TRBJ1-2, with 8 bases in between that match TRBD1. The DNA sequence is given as TGTGCCTGGTCCCAGGGGGCAGACTATGGCTACACCTTC. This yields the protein CAWSQGADYGYTF.